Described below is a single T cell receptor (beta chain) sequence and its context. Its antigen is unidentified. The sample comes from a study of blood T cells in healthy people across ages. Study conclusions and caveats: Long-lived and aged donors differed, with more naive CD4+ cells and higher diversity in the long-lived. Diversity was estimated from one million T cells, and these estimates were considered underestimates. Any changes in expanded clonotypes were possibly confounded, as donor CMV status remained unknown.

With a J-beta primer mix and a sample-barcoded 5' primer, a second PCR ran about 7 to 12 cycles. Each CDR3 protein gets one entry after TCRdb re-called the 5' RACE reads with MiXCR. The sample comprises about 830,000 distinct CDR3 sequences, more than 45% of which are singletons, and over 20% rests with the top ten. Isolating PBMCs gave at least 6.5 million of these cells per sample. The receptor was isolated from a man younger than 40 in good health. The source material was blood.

CDR3 in amino acids: CASSLGRVQYF. For the CDR3, the DNA is TGTGCCAGCAGCCTTGGACGCGTCCAGTACTTC. The chain recombines TRBV7-2 with TRBJ2-7; D gene ambiguous. The CDR3 runs 11 residues. V lost 5 bases and J lost 10, with 12 bases in between. CDR1 is SGHTA, CDR2 FQGNSA, per germline.